These T cell receptor beta chains were read from a single sample in a study of T-cell memory formation after mild COVID-19. TCRdb passed the 5' RACE reads through MiXCR, listing each CDR3 protein once. The data contain some 310,000 distinct CDR3 sequences, 20% to 25% of them singletons. The source material was PBMCs or a T cell subset sorted from them (not recorded which). These receptors were collected from a young man who had mild COVID-19 (a few samples of this study predate the infection). Cell type and time point are not known. The CDR3 runs from the conserved cysteine through the conserved F or W. The order of the fields is J gene, D gene, V gene, clone size, CDR3 DNA, CDR3 protein. A D gene is named only where the DNA matches it firmly. The size of a clone is reported for some rows only, either as once, few or many, or as a class for expanded clones.

TRBJ1-1 | NA | TRBV5-1 | NA | TGCGCCAGCACCAGGGCGATACAGGGAGGTACTGAAGCTTTCTTT | CASTRAIQGGTEAFF
TRBJ2-3 | NA | TRBV7-2 | NA | TGTGCCAGCAGCTTAAGGGTTCGCGATACGCAGTATTTT | CASSLRVRDTQYF
TRBJ1-1 | NA | TRBV11-2 | few | TGTGCCAGCAGTCAACCGGGACTGGAAGCTTTCTTT | CASSQPGLEAFF
TRBJ2-5 | NA | TRBV4-2 | NA | TGTGCCAGCAGCCAAGAACAGGAGGAAGAGACCCAGTACTTC | CASSQEQEEETQYF
TRBJ2-4 | TRBD1 | TRBV6-2/TRBV6-3 | many | TGTGCCAGCGGTAACAGGGGTGGAGGAAACATTCAGTACTTC | CASGNRGGGNIQYF
TRBJ1-5 | TRBD1 | TRBV12-3/TRBV12-4 | few | TGTGCCAGCAGTTTAACAGGGGGCACTCAGCCCCAGCATTTT | CASSLTGGTQPQHF
TRBJ2-6 | NA | TRBV5-1 | few | TGCGCCAGCAGCTTGGAGGGAAGCTTTGGGGCCAACGTCCTGACTTTC | CASSLEGSFGANVLTF
TRBJ2-3 | TRBD2 | TRBV10-3 | few | TGTGCCACTACGGAAAGCGGGGAGAGCACAGATACGCAGTATTTT | CATTESGESTDTQYF
TRBJ2-1 | NA | TRBV6-2/TRBV6-3 | few | TGTGCCAGCAGTAGACTCGGGCATATCAATGAGCAGTTCTTC | CASSRLGHINEQFF
TRBJ2-3 | TRBD1 | TRBV7-2 | few | TGTGCCAGCAATCCTACAGGGGTGGGCACAGATACGCAGTATTTT | CASNPTGVGTDTQYF
TRBJ1-1 | NA | TRBV10-3 | many | TGTGCCATCAGAGACAACATGGACACTGAAGCTTTCTTT | CAIRDNMDTEAFF
TRBJ1-2 | NA | TRBV20-1 | NA | TGCAGTGCTAGAGATGGGAACTATGGCTACACCTTC | CSARDGNYGYTF
TRBJ1-1 | TRBD1 | TRBV12-3/TRBV12-4 | NA | TGTGCCAGCGCAGGGGGCTACACTGAAGCTTTCTTT | CASAGGYTEAFF
TRBJ2-7 | TRBD1 | TRBV7-6 | NA | TGTGCCAGCAGCGCGACAGGGTTTTCCTACGAGCAGTACTTC | CASSATGFSYEQYF
TRBJ2-6 | NA | TRBV5-1 | many | TGCGCCAGCAGCTTGGGGAAAAGGGGCTTAATCTCTGGGGCCAACGTCCTGACTTTC | CASSLGKRGLISGANVLTF
TRBJ2-7 | NA | TRBV29-1 | few | TGCAGCGTTGTAGGGGGTCCCCCTAACGAGCAGTACTTC | CSVVGGPPNEQYF
TRBJ1-2 | TRBD1 | TRBV18 | NA | TGTGCCAGCTCACCTCGGACAGGGACAAACTATGGCTACACCTTC | CASSPRTGTNYGYTF
TRBJ1-6 | NA | TRBV19 | NA | TGTGCCAGTAGCCTATCAGGGGTCTGGAATTCACCCCTCCACTTT | CASSLSGVWNSPLHF
TRBJ1-3 | NA | TRBV30 | few | TGTGCCTGGAGTCCGCTCCCGGTCTCTGGAAACACCATATATTTT | CAWSPLPVSGNTIYF
TRBJ2-3 | NA | TRBV7-2 | NA | TGTGCCAGCAGCTCGAACCCTTGGGCCACAGATACGCAGTATTTT | CASSSNPWATDTQYF
TRBJ2-1 | NA | TRBV7-2 | NA | TGTGCCAGCAGCACCTATGAGGTCAGGGAGCAGTTCTTC | CASSTYEVREQFF
TRBJ1-1 | TRBD1 | TRBV7-9 | NA | TGTGCCAGCAGCCCCCGGACAGGGGGTTATACTGAAGCTTTCTTT | CASSPRTGGYTEAFF
TRBJ1-5 | NA | TRBV5-6 | many | TGTGCCAGCAGCGGGGGGCCTAATCAGCCCCAGCATTTT | CASSGGPNQPQHF
TRBJ2-6 | TRBD1 | TRBV4-3 | NA | TGCGCCAGCAGCCAAGATGGACAGGTGGTGCTGACTTTC | CASSQDGQVVLTF
TRBJ2-1 | TRBD1 | TRBV24-1 | NA | TGTGCCACCAGTGACCCGGGACAGGGGGGCAATGAGCAGTTCTTC | CATSDPGQGGNEQFF
TRBJ1-2 | NA | TRBV20-1 | many | TGCAGTGCTAGGAAGGGGTTGGGGGGCTACACCTTC | CSARKGLGGYTF
TRBJ2-1 | NA | TRBV18 | few | TGTGCCAGCTCCCCGACTAGGGGCGAAGGCAATGAGCAGTTCTTC | CASSPTRGEGNEQFF
TRBJ2-1 | NA | TRBV5-1 | NA | TGCGCCAGCAGCTTGGGGGATTACGGGCCTAATGAGCAGTTCTTC | CASSLGDYGPNEQFF
TRBJ2-1 | TRBD1 | TRBV24-1 | NA | TGTGCCACCAGGCCCGGGACAGGGTCGTACAATGAGCAGTTCTTC | CATRPGTGSYNEQFF
TRBJ1-6 | NA | TRBV7-2 | NA | TGTGCCAGCAGCTTTTTACTGAGGTCCACTGGTTCACCCATCCACTTT | CASSFLLRSTGSPIHF
TRBJ2-1 | TRBD2 | TRBV6-1 | many | TGTGCCAGCAGGACCCTTAGACTAGCGGACAATGAGCAGTTCTTC | CASRTLRLADNEQFF
TRBJ2-2 | NA | TRBV7-9 | few | TGTGCCAGCAGCCACCGGACCGCGAACACCGGGGAGCTGTTTTTT | CASSHRTANTGELFF
TRBJ2-5 | TRBD1 | TRBV6-5 | few | TGTGCCAGCAGTTACTCGATGGGACAGCTACTAGAGACCCAGTACTTC | CASSYSMGQLLETQYF
TRBJ1-1 | TRBD1 | TRBV5-6 | few | TGTGCCAGCAGGGGGAGAGGACAGGGGAATGAAGCTTTCTTT | CASRGRGQGNEAFF
TRBJ2-5 | NA | TRBV20-1 | NA | TGCAGTGCTAGAGCCTCGCAGGGGCCCGTCGAGACCCAGTACTTC | CSARASQGPVETQYF
TRBJ1-2 | NA | TRBV7-2 | NA | TGTGCCAGCAGCTTAGGCCGGTTGGATGGCTACACCTTC | CASSLGRLDGYTF
TRBJ1-3 | NA | TRBV18 | NA | TGTGCCAGCTCACCTCGGGCAGGTTTCCTCTCTGGAAACACCATATATTTT | CASSPRAGFLSGNTIYF
TRBJ2-5 | TRBD1 | TRBV20-1 | NA | TGCAGTGCTAAATGGCAGGGGGCTGAGACCCAGTACTTC | CSAKWQGAETQYF
TRBJ1-1 | TRBD1 | TRBV18 | NA | TGTGCCAGCTCACCTGGTTCAGGGGGTGGTGAAGCTTTCTTT | CASSPGSGGGEAFF
TRBJ2-1 | NA | TRBV10-2 | few | TGCGCCAGCAGCGCTACAGGGTGGGCCTACAATGAGCAGTTCTTC | CASSATGWAYNEQFF
TRBJ2-1 | NA | TRBV28 | many | TGTGCCAGCAGTTCCCGGCAGGGAAACAATGAGCAGTTCTTC | CASSSRQGNNEQFF
TRBJ2-3 | TRBD2 | TRBV5-1 | NA | TGCGCCAGCAGCTCGGGGGGGACCCCGGCGAATACGCAGTATTTT | CASSSGGTPANTQYF
TRBJ2-1 | NA | TRBV19 | NA | TGTGCCAGTAGTATGTTCCCTCTCCAGGGGTATAATGAGCAGTTCTTC | CASSMFPLQGYNEQFF
TRBJ1-2 | NA | TRBV9 | NA | TGTGCCAGCAGGACACCCAGGGATGGCTACACCTTC | CASRTPRDGYTF
TRBJ2-3 | NA | TRBV5-1 | few | TGCGCCAGCAGCCTCGGAGCAGACTCTAGCACAGATACGCAGTATTTT | CASSLGADSSTDTQYF
TRBJ1-2 | NA | TRBV7-9 | NA | TGTGCCAGCAGCTTCATGGACGGTGGCTACACCTTC | CASSFMDGGYTF
TRBJ2-5 | NA | TRBV2 | NA | TGTGCCAGGCGCCCGTACCAAGAGACCCAGTACTTC | CARRPYQETQYF
TRBJ1-2 | TRBD1 | TRBV2 | NA | TGTGCCAGCAGTGGCAGGGGGTCGGGCTATGGCTACACCTTC | CASSGRGSGYGYTF
TRBJ2-1 | NA | TRBV12-3/TRBV12-4 | few | TGTGCCAGCAGCCCGATTTACAATGAGCAGTTCTTC | CASSPIYNEQFF
TRBJ2-2 | NA | TRBV10-3 | NA | TGTGCCATCAGTGAGAGGGGGGGCCCGAACACCGGGGAGCTGTTTTTT | CAISERGGPNTGELFF
TRBJ1-1 | NA | TRBV11-1 | NA | TGTGCCAGCAGCCCAGAAGGGGGGAGGCACACTGAAGCTTTCTTT | CASSPEGGRHTEAFF
TRBJ1-5 | NA | TRBV12-3/TRBV12-4 | many | TGTGCCAGCAGTCTAGACAGCCAAAAGCCCCAGCATTTT | CASSLDSQKPQHF
TRBJ1-1 | NA | TRBV5-1 | few | TGCGCCAGCAGCTCCACAGGCCCGGGCCAAGGGAACACTGAAGCTTTCTTT | CASSSTGPGQGNTEAFF
TRBJ2-1 | TRBD2 | TRBV4-1 | NA | TGCGCCAGCAGCCAAGATGGCCCACTAGCGGGGGGGTACGGGTTCTTC | CASSQDGPLAGGYGFF
TRBJ1-1 | NA | TRBV20-1 | few | TGCAGTGCTCTCGACAGGAACACTGAAGCTTTCTTT | CSALDRNTEAFF
TRBJ2-7 | TRBD2 | TRBV4-1 | few | TGCGCCAGCAGCCAACCGGGACTAGTAATCAGCGAGCAGTACTTC | CASSQPGLVISEQYF
TRBJ2-5 | NA | TRBV3-1 | NA | TGTGCCAGCAGCCAAGGGAACAGTCAAGAGACCCAGTACTTC | CASSQGNSQETQYF
TRBJ1-2 | NA | TRBV29-1 | NA | TGCAGCGCCCGACAGGAAAACTATGGCTACACCTTC | CSARQENYGYTF
TRBJ1-2 | NA | TRBV7-9 | NA | TGTGCCAGCAGCTACCTTCTCTCCGCGGGGGTTGGCTACACCTTC | CASSYLLSAGVGYTF
TRBJ1-2 | NA | TRBV5-1 | NA | TGCGCCAGCATCTTGGCTCCACAGCTTAACTATGGCTACACCTTC | CASILAPQLNYGYTF